The 8 T cell receptor beta chains below come from one sample, sequenced in a study of T cells in localized non-small cell lung cancer (dated by TCRdb to the early 2020s). The library relied on the immunoSEQ multiplex PCR assay. TCRdb obtained this table from immuneACCESS and retained in-frame rearrangements with V and J assigned. These tables miss some clones; where compared with another copy, unresolved V genes account for less than half of the shortfall, and the remainder is unexplained. Across this sample there are more than 20,000 clones, with about 90% seen only once. The leading ten clones occupy less than 30% of the sample. The starting material was peripheral blood, obtained before any cancer treatment. The source is a male donor aged 60 or over with stage I squamous cell lung carcinoma.

The chain uses TRBV30 and TRBJ2-2; TRBD1 agrees at 8 bases. The V gene end was trimmed by 0 bases and the J gene end by 7 bases; junction bases not matched to a gene: 7. Looked up from germline, CDR1 is GTSNPN and CDR2 is SVGIG (reference sequence). The CDR3 spans 15 residues. In DNA form, the CDR3 reads TGTGCCTGGAGTGTCAAAGGACAGGGAATCGGGGAGCTGTTTTTT. Its translation: CAWSVKGQGIGELFF.

This clone was observed once. The chain has TRBV5-4 and TRBJ1-2; the D is unclear. V gave up 4 bases and J gave up 4 bases, with 14 bases separating them. The CDR3 has 14 residues. The germline V gene encodes CDR1 SGHNT and CDR2 YYREEE (reference sequence). DNA for the CDR3: TGTGCCAGCAGCCGAATACAGAGTTCCTATGGCTACACCTTC. It specifies CASSRIQSSYGYTF.

The rearrangement uses TRBV6-5 and TRBJ1-1; D gene ambiguous. The CDR3 length is 15 residues. Looked up from germline, CDR1 is MNHEY and CDR2 is SVGAGI. V lost 2 bases and J lost 2, with 12 bases in between. The CDR3 is CASSYGYRANTEAFF. The CDR3 DNA follows: TGTGCCAGCAGTTACGGGTATAGGGCAAACACTGAAGCTTTCTTT.

The chain is built from TRBV11-3 and TRBJ2-2, with D maybe TRBD2 (6 bases). The V and J ends lost 4 bases and 4 bases respectively, with 10 bases between them. Germline V CDR1 and CDR2: SGHNT, YENEEA. The CDR3 spans 14 residues. Here the CDR3 reads CASSSGLATGELFF. CDR3 in DNA: TGTGCCAGCAGCTCGGGACTTGCCACCGGGGAGCTGTTTTTT.

This chain uses TRBV6-5 with TRBJ2-1; D ambiguous. Germline V gene data show CDR1 as MNHEY and CDR2 as SVGAGI. This CDR3 region has 15 residues. V was clipped by 6 bases and J by 0 bases, with 12 bases between them. The CDR3, as DNA: TGTGCCAGCAGCCCACGTTGGAGCTCCTACAATGAGCAGTTCTTC. This translates into CASSPRWSSYNEQFF.

The chain has TRBV9 and TRBJ1-2; D is unresolved. The V gene's germline CDR1 is SGDLS and CDR2 YYNGEE. The CDR3 runs to 11 residues. V was pared by 7 bases and J by 3 bases, with 7 bases between. The CDR3: CASRRDYGYTF. The CDR3 DNA reads as TGTGCCAGCCGACGGGACTATGGCTACACCTTC.

The chain recombines TRBV7-2 with TRBJ2-5; tentatively, D is TRBD1 (6 bases). The V end lost 5 bases, the J end lost 1 base, and 11 bases lay between the germline ends. The V gene's germline CDR1 is SGHTA and CDR2 FQGNSA. CDR3 length: 14 amino acids. For the CDR3, the DNA is TGTGCCAGCAGCCCGGGACACCCCCAAGAGACCCAGTACTTC. It specifies CASSPGHPQETQYF.

This clone appeared a single time. CDR3 in amino acids: CASKTGGVYGYTF. Written as DNA, the CDR3 is TGTGCCAGTAAGACAGGGGGAGTCTATGGCTACACCTTC. J is TRBJ1-2 and V is TRBV6-5; 9 bases map to TRBD1. The CDR3 has 13 amino acids. The J segment lost 4 bases and the V segment lost 9 bases, leaving 6 bases of the junction unmatched. Germline V gene data show CDR1 as MNHEY and CDR2 as SVGAGI.